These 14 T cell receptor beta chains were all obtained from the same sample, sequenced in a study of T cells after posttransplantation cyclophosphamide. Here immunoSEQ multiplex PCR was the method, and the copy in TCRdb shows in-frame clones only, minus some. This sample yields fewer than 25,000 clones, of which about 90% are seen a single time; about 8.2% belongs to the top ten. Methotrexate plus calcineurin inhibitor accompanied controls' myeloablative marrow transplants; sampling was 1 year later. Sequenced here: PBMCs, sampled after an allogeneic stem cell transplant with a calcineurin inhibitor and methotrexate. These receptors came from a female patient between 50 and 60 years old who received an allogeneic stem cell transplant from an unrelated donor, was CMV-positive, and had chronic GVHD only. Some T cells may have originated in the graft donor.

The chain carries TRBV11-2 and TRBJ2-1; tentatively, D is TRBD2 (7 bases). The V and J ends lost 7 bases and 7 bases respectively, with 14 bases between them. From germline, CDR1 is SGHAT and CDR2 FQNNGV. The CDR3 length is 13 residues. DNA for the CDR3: TGTGCCAGCATCTTGGGGGGGCTAAATGAGCAGTTCTTC. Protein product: CASILGGLNEQFF.

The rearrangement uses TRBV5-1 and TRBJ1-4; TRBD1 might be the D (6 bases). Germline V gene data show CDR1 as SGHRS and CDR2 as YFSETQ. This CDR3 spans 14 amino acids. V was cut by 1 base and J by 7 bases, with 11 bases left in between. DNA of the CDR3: TGCGCCAGCAGCTTGCGAGGGGGATCTGAAAAACTGTTTTTT. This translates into CASSLRGGSEKLFF.

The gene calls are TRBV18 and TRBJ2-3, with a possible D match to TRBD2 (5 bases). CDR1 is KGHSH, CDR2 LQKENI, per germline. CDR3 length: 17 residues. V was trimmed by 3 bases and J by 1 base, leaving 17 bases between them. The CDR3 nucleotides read TGTGCCAGCTCACCTCTGGATCGTGGGAGAGGCACAGATACGCAGTATTTT. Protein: CASSPLDRGRGTDTQYF.

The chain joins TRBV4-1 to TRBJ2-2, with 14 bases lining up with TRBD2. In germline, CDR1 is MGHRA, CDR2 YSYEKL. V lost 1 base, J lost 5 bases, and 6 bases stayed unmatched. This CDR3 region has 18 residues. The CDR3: CASSQGGLAGVGTGELFF. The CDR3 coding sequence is TGCGCCAGCAGCCAAGGGGGACTAGCGGGAGTGGGAACCGGGGAGCTGTTTTTT.

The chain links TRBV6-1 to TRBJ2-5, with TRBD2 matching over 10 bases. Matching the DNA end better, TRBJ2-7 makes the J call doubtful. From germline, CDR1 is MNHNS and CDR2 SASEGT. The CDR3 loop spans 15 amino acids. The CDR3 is CASSEAPSGRSEQYF. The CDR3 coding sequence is TGTGCCAGCAGTGAAGCCCCTAGCGGGAGAAGCGAGCAGTACTTC.

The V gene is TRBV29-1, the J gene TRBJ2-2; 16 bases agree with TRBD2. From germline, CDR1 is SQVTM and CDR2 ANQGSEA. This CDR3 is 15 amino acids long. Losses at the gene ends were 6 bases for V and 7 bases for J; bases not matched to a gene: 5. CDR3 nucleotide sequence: TGCAGCGTGGGGACTAGCGGGAGGGCCGACGGGGAGCTGTTTTTT. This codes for CSVGTSGRADGELFF.

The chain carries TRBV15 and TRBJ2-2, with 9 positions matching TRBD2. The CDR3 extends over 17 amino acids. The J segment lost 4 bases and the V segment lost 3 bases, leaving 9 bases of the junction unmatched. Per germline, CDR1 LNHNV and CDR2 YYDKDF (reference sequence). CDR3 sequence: CATSRTWREGPTGELFF. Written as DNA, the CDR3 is TGTGCCACCAGCAGGACTTGGCGGGAGGGCCCCACCGGGGAGCTGTTTTTT.

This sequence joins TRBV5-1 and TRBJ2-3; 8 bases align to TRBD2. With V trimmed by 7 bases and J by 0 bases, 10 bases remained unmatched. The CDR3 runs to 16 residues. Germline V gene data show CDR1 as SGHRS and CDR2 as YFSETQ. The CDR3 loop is CASQKTTSGSTDTQYF. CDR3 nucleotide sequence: TGCGCCAGCCAAAAAACAACTAGCGGTAGCACAGATACGCAGTATTTT.

The CDR3 loop is CASSQEGRGLVSNQPQHF. CDR3 in DNA: TGTGCCAGCAGCCAAGAGGGCAGGGGGCTTGTAAGCAATCAGCCCCAGCATTTT. V gene TRBV4-2 combines with J gene TRBJ1-5, with TRBD1 matching over 8 bases. Germline values: CDR1 LGHNA, CDR2 YNFKEQ. With 0 bases clipped from V and 1 base from J, the junction kept 8 bases outside the gene matches. The CDR3 consists of 18 residues.

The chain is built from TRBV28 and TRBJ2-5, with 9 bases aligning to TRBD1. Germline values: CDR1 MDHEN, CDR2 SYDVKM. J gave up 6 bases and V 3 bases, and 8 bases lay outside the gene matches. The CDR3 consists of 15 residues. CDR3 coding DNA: TGTGCCAGCAGTTTGGAGGGACAGGGAGTAAAGACCCAGTACTTC. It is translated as CASSLEGQGVKTQYF.

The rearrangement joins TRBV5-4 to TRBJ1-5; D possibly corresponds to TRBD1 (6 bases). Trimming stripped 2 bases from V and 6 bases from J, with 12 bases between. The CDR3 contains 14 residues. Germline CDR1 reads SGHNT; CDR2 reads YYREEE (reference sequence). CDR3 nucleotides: TGTGCCAGCAGCTTACAGGGTACGGGTCAGCCCCAGCATTTT. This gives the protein CASSLQGTGQPQHF.

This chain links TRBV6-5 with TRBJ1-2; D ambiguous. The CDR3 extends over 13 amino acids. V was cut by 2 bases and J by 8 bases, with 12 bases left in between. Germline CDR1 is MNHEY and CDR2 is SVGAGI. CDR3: CASSYGVLGGYTF. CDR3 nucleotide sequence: TGTGCCAGCAGTTACGGGGTACTAGGAGGCTACACCTTC.

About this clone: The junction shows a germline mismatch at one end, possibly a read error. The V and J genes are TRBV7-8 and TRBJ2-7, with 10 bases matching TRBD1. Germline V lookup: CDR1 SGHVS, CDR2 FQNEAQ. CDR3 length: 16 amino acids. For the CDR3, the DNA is TGTGCCAGCAGCCTAGCCGGGACAGGGGTTCTCTACGAGCAGTACTTC. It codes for CASSLAGTGVLYEQYF.

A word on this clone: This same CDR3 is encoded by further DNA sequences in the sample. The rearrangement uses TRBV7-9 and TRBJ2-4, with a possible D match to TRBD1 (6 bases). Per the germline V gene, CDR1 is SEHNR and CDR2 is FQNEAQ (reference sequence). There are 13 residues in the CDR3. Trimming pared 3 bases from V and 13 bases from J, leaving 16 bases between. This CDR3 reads CASSFMGAGAQYF. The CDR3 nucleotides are TGTGCCAGCAGCTTCATGGGGGCCGGGGCCCAGTACTTC.